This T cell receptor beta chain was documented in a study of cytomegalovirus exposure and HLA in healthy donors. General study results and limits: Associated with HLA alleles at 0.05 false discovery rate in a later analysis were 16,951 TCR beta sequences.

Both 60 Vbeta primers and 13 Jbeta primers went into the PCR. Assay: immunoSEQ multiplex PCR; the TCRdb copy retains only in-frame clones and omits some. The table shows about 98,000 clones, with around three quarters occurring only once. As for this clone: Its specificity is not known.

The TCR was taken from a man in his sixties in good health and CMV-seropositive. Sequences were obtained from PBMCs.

CDR3 sequence reads: CASSGGQLNEKLFF. The DNA for the CDR3 is TGTGCCAGCAGCGGAGGACAGCTTAATGAAAAACTGTTTTTT. The V and J genes are TRBV5-5 and TRBJ1-4; D perhaps matches TRBD1 (6 bases). In germline, CDR1 is SGHKS, CDR2 YYEKEE (reference sequence). The CDR3 sequence is 14 residues long. V was clipped by 4 bases and J by 4 bases, with 11 bases between them.